This note documents a single TCR beta chain sequence. What it binds is not known. This CDR3 region has 18 residues. CDR1 is SGDLS and CDR2 is YYNGEE in the germline V gene. This sample is drawn from a study of blood T cells in healthy people across ages. With a J-beta primer mix and a sample-barcoded 5' primer, a second PCR ran roughly 7 to 11 cycles. The authors tagged each cDNA molecule using a template-switch adaptor with 12 random nucleotides. One entry per CDR3 protein, called by TCRdb with MiXCR from the 5' RACE reads. The table lists around 500,000 distinct CDR3 sequences, 25% to 35% of them singletons, with approximately 3.6% in the top ten. Study-wide findings and caveats: Versus aged donors, long-lived donors had higher diversity and more naive CD4+ cells.

This same sample was also taken into another study, of T cells of mothers and their children. This second study says: A few healthy Caucasian mothers, along with their six children, served as the donors. Compared with unrelated pairs, related mother-child pairs had slightly higher, non-significant overlap.

Material for sequencing was blood. The receptor was derived from a boy between 2 and 10 years old in good health. The chain links TRBV9 to TRBJ2-5; 7 nucleotides match TRBD2. Near its end, the DNA agrees better with TRBJ2-7, so the J call may be wrong. This CDR3 is CASSVGGGKGLFGVEQYF. CDR3 bases: TGTGCCAGCAGCGTGGGGGGGGGAAAGGGTCTTTTTGGTGTCGAGCAGTACTTC.